This record concerns one TCR beta chain sequence. Its antigen is unidentified. Generated by immunoSEQ multiplex PCR, the TCRdb table keeps only in-frame clones and is missing some. The data contain about 140,000 clones, approximately 88% of them seen just once; the ten biggest clones take up 2.5% to 3%. The sample is drawn from a study of T cell responses to AZD1222 COVID-19 vaccine. Study conclusions and caveats: The breadth and depth of Spike-specific TCRs increased once two AZD1222 doses had been given. Among AZD1222 vaccinees, only 5 to 7 were seropositive at baseline. Spike-wide vaccine-associated CD4 TCRs dominated at 160-218 and 743-854. White British donors predominated, females outnumbered males, and clonal diversity was possibly underestimated.

Germline CDR1 reads SGDLS; CDR2 reads YYNGEE. V gave up 0 bases and J gave up 8 bases; unmatched junction bases: 7. This CDR3 is 14 amino acids long. Specimen: peripheral blood, collected on day 0 of AZD1222 vaccination. The genes are TRBV9 and TRBJ1-1; 7 bases agree with TRBD1. This clonotype originated in an adult in good health. The CDR3 loop is CASSVGGTDLEAFF. In DNA, the CDR3 is TGTGCCAGCAGCGTAGGCGGGACAGATCTCGAAGCTTTCTTT.